Sequencing of this T cell receptor beta chain was carried out in a study of identical twins. Study conclusions and caveats: It was out-of-frame TCR alpha sharing in monozygotic twins that models underestimated.

V shed 3 bases, J shed 2 bases, and the junction held 7 bases outside the gene matches. The CDR3 extends over 16 amino acids. Germline CDR1 is SGHNT and CDR2 is YENEEA. Only a few counts were recorded for this clonotype. Its antigen is unidentified. TCRdb re-analysed the 5' RACE reads in MiXCR, keeping a single row per CDR3 protein. Of 310,000 or so distinct CDR3 sequences in the sample, under 9% were seen once. This sample was also put to use in a study of yellow fever vaccine responses in identical twins.

The sequenced material came from memory (CD45RO+) T cells sorted from blood. The chain joins TRBV11-3 to TRBJ2-3, with 8 bases aligning to TRBD2. The sequence derives from a woman aged 18-29 years in good health. The CDR3 spells CASSLGVTSVTDTQYF. CDR3 coding DNA: TGTGCCAGCAGCTTGGGGGTGACTAGCGTCACAGATACGCAGTATTTT.